This TCR beta chain is from a study of CD8+ T cells in alopecia areata. About the research overall: Tofacitinib was taken orally by treated patients, and the dose was 5 to 10 mg twice daily. After 6 to 18 months of tofacitinib, follow-up continued 6 months off drug. Study findings and constraints: Affected lesional scalp, above all in alopecia totalis/universalis, was more clonal than normal scalp.

V lost 0 bases, J lost 6 bases, and 4 bases stayed unmatched. This CDR3 is 14 amino acids long. Looked up from germline, CDR1 is GTSNPN and CDR2 is SVGIG (reference sequence). This clone has more than one count but fewer than ten. Its antigen is still unknown. cDNA prepared by RNA extraction and subsequent reverse transcription served as the template for sequencing. Generated by immunoSEQ multiplex PCR, the TCRdb table keeps only in-frame clones and is missing some. The top ten clones hold roughly 19% of a sample with 150,000 to 160,000 clones, around half of them seen once. This chain links TRBV30 with TRBJ2-2, with TRBD1 matching over 7 bases. This TCR derives from a human donor with alopecia areata. The sample here was CD8+ T cells sorted from blood, taken at week 0. In DNA form, the CDR3 reads TGTGCCTGGAGTGTTGGGCAGGGGGCCGGGGAGCTGTTTTTT. This encodes CAWSVGQGAGELFF.